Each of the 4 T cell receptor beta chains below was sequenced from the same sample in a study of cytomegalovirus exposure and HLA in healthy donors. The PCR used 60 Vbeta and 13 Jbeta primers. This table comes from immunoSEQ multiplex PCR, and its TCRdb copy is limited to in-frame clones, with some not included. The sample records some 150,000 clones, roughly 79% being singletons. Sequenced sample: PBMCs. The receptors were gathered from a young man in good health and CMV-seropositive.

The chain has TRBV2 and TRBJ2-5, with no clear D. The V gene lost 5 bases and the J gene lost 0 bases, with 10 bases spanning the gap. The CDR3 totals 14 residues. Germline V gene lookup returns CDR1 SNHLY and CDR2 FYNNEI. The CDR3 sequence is CASSPEAYQETQYF. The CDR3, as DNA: TGTGCCAGCAGTCCCGAGGCGTACCAAGAGACCCAGTACTTC.

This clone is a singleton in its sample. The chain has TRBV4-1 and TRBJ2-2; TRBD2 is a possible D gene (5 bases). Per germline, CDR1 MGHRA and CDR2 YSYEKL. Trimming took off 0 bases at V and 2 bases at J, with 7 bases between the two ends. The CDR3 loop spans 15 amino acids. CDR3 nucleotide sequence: TGCGCCAGCAGCCAAGATTCGGGAAACACCGGGGAGCTGTTTTTT. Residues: CASSQDSGNTGELFF.

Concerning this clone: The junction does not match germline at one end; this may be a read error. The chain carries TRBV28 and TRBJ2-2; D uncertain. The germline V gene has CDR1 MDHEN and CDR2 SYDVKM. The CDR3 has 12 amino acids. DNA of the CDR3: TGTGCCAGCAGGCTCAACATCGGGGAGCTGTTTTTT. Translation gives CASRLNIGELFF.

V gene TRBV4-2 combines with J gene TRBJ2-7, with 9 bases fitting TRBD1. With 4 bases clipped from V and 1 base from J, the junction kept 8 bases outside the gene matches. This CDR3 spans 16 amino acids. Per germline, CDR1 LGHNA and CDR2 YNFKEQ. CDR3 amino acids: CASSRLRDRASYEQYF. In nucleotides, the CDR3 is TGTGCCAGCAGCCGACTCCGGGACAGGGCATCCTACGAGCAGTACTTC.